This TCR beta chain was sequenced during a study of blood T cell repertoires in COVID-19. Study as a whole: Collection of acute and convalescent COVID-19 samples took place in the United States, Italy and Spain.

V dropped 3 bases and J dropped 2; count of bases not matched to a gene: 4. Germline V gene sequence: CDR1 LNHDA, CDR2 SQIVND (reference sequence). CDR3 length: 16 amino acids. In the original workflow: Nucleated cell number was recorded as an estimate derived from reference gene primer amplification. Some clones are missing from TCRdb's copy, which holds only in-frame ones; the method was immunoSEQ multiplex PCR. V and J calls and clone size come straight from that table; D and trimming were deduced from the DNA. Of about 120,000 clones listed, roughly 75% are singletons. The source material was peripheral blood. V and J are TRBV19 and TRBJ2-7, with 13 bases matching TRBD2. The receptor's source is a man in his 60s with active or convalescent COVID-19. The CDR3 DNA reads as TGTGCCAGTAGTATCCTCGGGACTAGCGGGGCCTACGAGCAGTACTTC. This gives the protein CASSILGTSGAYEQYF.